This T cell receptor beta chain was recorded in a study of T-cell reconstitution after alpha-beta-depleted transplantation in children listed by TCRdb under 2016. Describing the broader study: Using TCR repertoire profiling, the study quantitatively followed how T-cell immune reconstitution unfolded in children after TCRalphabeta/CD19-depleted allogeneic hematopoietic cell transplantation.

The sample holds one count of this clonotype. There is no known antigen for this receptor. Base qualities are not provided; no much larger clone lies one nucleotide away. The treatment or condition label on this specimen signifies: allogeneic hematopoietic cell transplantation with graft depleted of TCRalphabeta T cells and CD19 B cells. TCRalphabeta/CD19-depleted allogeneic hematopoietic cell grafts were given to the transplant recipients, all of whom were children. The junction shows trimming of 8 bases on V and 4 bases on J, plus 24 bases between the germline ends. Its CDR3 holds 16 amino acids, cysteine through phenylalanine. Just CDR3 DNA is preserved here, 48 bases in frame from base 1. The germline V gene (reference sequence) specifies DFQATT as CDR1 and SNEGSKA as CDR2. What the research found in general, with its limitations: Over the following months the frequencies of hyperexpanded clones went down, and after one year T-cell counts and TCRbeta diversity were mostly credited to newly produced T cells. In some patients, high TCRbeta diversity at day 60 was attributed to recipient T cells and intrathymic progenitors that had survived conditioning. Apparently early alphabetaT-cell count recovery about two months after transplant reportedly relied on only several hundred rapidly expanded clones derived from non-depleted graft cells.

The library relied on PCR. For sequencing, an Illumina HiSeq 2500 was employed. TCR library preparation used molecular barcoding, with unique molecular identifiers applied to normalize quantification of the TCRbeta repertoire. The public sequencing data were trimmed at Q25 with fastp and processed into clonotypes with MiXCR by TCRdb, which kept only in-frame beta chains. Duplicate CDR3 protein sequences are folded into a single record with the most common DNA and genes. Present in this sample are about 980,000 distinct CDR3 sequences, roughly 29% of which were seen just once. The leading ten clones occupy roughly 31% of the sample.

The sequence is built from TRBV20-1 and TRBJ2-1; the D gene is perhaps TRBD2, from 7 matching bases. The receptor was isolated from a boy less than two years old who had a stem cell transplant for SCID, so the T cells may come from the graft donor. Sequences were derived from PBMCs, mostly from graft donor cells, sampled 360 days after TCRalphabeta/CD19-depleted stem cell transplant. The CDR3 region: CSPQRPLGGGYNEQFF. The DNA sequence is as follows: TGCAGTCCTCAAAGACCTTTAGGGGGGGGGTACAATGAGCAGTTCTTC.